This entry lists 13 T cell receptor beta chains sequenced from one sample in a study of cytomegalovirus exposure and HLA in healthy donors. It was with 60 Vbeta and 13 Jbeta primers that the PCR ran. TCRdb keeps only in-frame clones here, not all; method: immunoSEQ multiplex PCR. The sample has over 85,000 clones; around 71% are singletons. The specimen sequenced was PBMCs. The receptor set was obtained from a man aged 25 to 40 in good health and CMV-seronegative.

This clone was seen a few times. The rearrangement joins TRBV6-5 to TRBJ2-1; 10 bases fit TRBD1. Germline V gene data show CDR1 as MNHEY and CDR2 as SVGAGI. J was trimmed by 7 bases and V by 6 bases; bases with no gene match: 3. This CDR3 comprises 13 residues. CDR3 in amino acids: CASRRTGGNEQFF. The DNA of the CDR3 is TGTGCCAGCAGGCGGACAGGGGGGAATGAGCAGTTCTTC.

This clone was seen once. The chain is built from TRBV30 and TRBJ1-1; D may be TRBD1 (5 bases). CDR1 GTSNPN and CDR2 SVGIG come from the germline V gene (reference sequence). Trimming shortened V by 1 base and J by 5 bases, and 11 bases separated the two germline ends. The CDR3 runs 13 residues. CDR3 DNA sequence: TGTGCCTGGAGTGACAGGAAGAGGACTGAAGCTTTCTTT. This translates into CAWSDRKRTEAFF.

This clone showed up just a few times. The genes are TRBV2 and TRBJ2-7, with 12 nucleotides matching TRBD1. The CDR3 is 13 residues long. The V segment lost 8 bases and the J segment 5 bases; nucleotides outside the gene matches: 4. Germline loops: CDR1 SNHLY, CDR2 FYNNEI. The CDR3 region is CASWGQGAHEQYF. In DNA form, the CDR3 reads TGTGCCAGCTGGGGACAGGGGGCTCACGAGCAGTACTTC. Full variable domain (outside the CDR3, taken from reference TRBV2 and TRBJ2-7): EPEVTQTPSHQVTQMGQEVILRCVPISNHLYFYWYRQILGQKVEFLVSFYNNEISEKSEIFDDQFSVERPDGSNFTLKIRSTKLEDSAMYFCASWGQGAHEQYFGPGTRLTVT.

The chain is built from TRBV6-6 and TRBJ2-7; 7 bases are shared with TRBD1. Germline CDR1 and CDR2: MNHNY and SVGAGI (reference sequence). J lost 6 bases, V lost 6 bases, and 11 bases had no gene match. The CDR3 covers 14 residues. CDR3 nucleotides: TGTGCCAGCAGGCGACAGGGCTCAAGCTCCGAGCAGTACTTC. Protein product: CASRRQGSSSEQYF.

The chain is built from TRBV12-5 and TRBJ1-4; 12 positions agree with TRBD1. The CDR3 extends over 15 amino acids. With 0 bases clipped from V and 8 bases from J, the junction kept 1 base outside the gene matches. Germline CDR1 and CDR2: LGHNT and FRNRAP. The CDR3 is CASGLVGTGGEKLFF. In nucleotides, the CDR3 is TGTGCTAGTGGTTTGGTAGGGACAGGGGGCGAAAAACTGTTTTTT.

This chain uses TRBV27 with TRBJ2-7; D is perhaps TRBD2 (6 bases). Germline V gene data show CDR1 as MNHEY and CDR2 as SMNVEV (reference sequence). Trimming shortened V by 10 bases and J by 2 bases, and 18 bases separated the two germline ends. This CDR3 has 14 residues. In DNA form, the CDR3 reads TGTGCCACCTCCGGGGGAGGCACAGCCTACGAGCAGTACTTC. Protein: CATSGGGTAYEQYF.

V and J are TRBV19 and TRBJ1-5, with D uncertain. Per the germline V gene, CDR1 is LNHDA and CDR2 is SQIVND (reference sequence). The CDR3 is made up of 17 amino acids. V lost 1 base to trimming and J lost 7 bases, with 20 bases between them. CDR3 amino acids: CASSIAGFYPPGQPQHF. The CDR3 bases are TGTGCCAGTAGTATAGCCGGGTTTTATCCTCCCGGACAGCCCCAGCATTTT. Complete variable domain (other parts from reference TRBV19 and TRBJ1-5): DGGITQSPKYLFRKEGQNVTLSCEQNLNHDAMYWYRQDPGQGLRLIYYSQIVNDFQKGDIAEGYSVSREKKESFPLTVTSAQKNPTAFYLCASSIAGFYPPGQPQHFGDGTRLSIL.

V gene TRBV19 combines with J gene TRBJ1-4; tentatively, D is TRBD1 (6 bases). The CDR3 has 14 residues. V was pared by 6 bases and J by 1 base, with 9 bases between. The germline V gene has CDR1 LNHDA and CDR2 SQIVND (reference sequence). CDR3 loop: CASRQGGTNEKLFF. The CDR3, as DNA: TGTGCCAGTAGACAGGGTGGAACTAATGAAAAACTGTTTTTT.

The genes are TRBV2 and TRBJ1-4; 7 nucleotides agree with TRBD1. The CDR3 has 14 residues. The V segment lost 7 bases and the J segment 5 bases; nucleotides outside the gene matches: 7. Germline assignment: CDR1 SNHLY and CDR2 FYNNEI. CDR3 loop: CASNGGGGNEKLFF. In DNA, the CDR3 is TGTGCCAGCAATGGAGGAGGGGGCAATGAAAAACTGTTTTTT.

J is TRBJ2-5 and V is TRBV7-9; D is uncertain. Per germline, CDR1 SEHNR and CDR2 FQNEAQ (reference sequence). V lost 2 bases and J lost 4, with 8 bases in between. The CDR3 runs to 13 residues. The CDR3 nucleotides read TGTGCCAGCAGCTTAAACGGTAGAGAGACCCAGTACTTC. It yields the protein CASSLNGRETQYF. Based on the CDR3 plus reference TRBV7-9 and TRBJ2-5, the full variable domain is DTGVSQNPRHKITKRGQNVTFRCDPISEHNRLYWYRQTLGQGPEFLTYFQNEAQLEKSRLLSDRFSAERPKGSFSTLEIQRTEQGDSAMYLCASSLNGRETQYFGPGTRLLVL.

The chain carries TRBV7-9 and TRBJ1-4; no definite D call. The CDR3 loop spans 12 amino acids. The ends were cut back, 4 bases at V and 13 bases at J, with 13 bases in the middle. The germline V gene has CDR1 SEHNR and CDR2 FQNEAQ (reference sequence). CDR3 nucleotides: TGTGCCAGCAGCTCAATAGTGCCTCGACTGTTTTTT. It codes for CASSSIVPRLFF.

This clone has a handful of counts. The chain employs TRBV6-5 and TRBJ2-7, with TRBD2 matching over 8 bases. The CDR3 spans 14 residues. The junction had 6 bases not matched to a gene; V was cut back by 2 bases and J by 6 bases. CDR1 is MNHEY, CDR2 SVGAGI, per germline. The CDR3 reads CASSYQAGAVEQYF. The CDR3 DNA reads TGTGCCAGCAGTTACCAAGCGGGAGCGGTCGAGCAGTACTTC.

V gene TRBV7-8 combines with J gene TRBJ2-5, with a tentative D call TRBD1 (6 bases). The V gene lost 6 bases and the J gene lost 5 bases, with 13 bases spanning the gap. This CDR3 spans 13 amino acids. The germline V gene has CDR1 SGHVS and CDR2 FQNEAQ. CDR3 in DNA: TGTGCCAGCAGTACAGGGTTCAGGGAGACCCAGTACTTC. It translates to CASSTGFRETQYF.